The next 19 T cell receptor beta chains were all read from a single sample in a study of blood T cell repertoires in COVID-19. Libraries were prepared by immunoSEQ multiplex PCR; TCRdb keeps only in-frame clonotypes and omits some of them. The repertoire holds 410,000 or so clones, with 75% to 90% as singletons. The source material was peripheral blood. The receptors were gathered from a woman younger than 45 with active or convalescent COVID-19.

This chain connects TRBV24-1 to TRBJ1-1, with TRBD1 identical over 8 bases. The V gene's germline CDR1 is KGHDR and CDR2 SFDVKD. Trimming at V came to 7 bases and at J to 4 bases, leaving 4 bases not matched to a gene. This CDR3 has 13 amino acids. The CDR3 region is CATRATGGTEAFF. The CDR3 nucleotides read TGTGCCACCAGGGCAACAGGGGGCACTGAAGCTTTCTTT.

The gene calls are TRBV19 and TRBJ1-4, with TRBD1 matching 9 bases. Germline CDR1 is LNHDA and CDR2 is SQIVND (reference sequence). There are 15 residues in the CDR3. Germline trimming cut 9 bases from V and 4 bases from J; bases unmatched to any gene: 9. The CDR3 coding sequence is TGTGCCAGCTCCAAACAGGGGGCGGGTAATGAAAAACTGTTTTTT. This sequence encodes CASSKQGAGNEKLFF.

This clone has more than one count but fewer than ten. CDR3 nucleotide sequence: TGTGCCTGGAGTATGAGTAACTATGGCTACACCTTC. Its protein is CAWSMSNYGYTF. The rearrangement links TRBV30 to TRBJ1-2; no firm D call. This CDR3 spans 12 amino acids. Germline loops: CDR1 GTSNPN, CDR2 SVGIG (reference sequence). V was shortened by 2 bases and J by 1 base, with 5 bases between the two germline ends.

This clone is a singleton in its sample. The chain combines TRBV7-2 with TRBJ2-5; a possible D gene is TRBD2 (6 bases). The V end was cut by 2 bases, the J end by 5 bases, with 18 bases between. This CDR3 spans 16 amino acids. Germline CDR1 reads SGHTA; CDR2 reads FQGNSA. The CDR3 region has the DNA TGTGCCAGCAGCTTATCCGCAGGGAATGCGGGGGAGACCCAGTACTTC. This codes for CASSLSAGNAGETQYF.

The CDR3 is CASSHWGGPADHEQYF. CDR3 nucleotide sequence: TGCGCCAGCAGCCATTGGGGGGGACCCGCTGATCACGAGCAGTACTTC. V is TRBV4-1 and J is TRBJ2-7; TRBD2 agrees at 7 bases. V lost 3 bases to trimming and J lost 5 bases; unmatched junction nucleotides: 13. Germline loops: CDR1 MGHRA, CDR2 YSYEKL. The CDR3 contains 16 residues.

The chain's CDR3 is CASSQEARSAETQYF. The CDR3 DNA is TGCGCCAGCAGCCAAGAAGCTAGGAGCGCCGAGACCCAGTACTTC. The chain links TRBV4-1 to TRBJ2-5; D is unclear. Germline V gene sequence: CDR1 MGHRA, CDR2 YSYEKL. The CDR3 spans 15 residues. V dropped 0 bases and J dropped 5 bases, with 13 bases sitting between them.

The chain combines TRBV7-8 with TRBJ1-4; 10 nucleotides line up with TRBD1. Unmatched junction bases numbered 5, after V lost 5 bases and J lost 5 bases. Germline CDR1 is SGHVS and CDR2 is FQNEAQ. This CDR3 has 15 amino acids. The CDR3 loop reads CASSPRTGGNEKLFF. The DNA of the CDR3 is TGTGCCAGCAGCCCTCGGACAGGGGGAAATGAAAAACTGTTTTTT.

The CDR3 sequence: CASSQDVASAIKFF. The CDR3, as DNA: TGTGCCAGCAGCCAAGATGTGGCTAGTGCCATCAAGTTCTTC. V usage is TRBV3-1 (or the pseudogene TRBV3-2) and J usage is TRBJ2-1; D gene unclear. CDR1 is LGHDT, CDR2 YNNKEL, per germline (reference sequence). The ends were cut back, 0 bases at V and 14 bases at J, with 17 bases in the middle. The CDR3 has 14 amino acids.

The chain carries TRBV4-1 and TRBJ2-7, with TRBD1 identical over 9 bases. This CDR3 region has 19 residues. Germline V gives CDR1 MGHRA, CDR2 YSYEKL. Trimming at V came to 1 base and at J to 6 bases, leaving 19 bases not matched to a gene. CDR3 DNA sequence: TGCGCCAGCAGCCAAGTCTATGGGACAGGGCTCTCCAACCCTACCGAGCAGTACTTC. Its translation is CASSQVYGTGLSNPTEQYF.

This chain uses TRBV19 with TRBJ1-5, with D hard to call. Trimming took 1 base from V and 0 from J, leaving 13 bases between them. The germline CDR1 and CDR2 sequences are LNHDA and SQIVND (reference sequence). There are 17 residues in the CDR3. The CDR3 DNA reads TGTGCCAGTAGTATAGGGCTGGAGATATATAGCAATCAGCCCCAGCATTTT. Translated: CASSIGLEIYSNQPQHF.

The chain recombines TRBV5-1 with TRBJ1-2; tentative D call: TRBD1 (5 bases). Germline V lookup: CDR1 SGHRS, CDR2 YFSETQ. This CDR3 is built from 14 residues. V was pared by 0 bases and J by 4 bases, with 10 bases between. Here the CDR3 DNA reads TGCGCCAGCAGCTTGGTGGCAGGGCCCTATGGCTACACCTTC. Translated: CASSLVAGPYGYTF.

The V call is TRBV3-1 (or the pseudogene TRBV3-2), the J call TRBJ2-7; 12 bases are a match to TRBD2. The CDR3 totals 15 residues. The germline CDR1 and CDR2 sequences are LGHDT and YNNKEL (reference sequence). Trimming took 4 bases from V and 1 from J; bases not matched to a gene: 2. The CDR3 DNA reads TGTGCCAGCAGCCCTACTAGCGGGGGGTCCTACGAGCAGTACTTC. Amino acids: CASSPTSGGSYEQYF.

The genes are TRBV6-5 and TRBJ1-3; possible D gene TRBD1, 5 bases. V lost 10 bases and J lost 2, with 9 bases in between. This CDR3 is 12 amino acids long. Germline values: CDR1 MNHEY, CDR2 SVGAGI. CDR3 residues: CATQDPGNTIYF. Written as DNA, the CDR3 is TGTGCCACACAGGACCCTGGAAACACCATATATTTT.

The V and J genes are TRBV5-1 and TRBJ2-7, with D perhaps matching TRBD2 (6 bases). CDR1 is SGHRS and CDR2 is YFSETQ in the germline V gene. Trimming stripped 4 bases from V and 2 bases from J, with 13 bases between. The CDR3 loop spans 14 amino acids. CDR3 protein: CASSGTEVTYEQYF. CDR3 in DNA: TGCGCCAGCAGCGGGACTGAGGTGACCTACGAGCAGTACTTC.

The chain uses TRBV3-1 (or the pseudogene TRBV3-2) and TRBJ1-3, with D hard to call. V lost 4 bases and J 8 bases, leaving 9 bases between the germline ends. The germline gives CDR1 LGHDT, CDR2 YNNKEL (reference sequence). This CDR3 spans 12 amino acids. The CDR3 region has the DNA TGTGCCAGCAGCCCCACCGGGTACACCATATATTTT. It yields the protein CASSPTGYTIYF.

CDR3 region: CASSQVYPNTGELFF. CDR3 bases: TGTGCCAGCAGCCAAGTCTATCCGAACACCGGGGAGCTGTTTTTT. The chain recombines TRBV3-1 (or the pseudogene TRBV3-2) with TRBJ2-2; no firm D call. The V gene's germline CDR1 is LGHDT and CDR2 YNNKEL (reference sequence). The CDR3 consists of 15 residues. Trimming stripped 1 base from V and 0 bases from J, with 6 bases between.

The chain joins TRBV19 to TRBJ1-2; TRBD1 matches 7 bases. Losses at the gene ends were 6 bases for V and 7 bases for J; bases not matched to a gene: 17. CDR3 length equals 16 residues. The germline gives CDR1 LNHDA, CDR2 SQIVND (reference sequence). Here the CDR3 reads CASSPLGTEPISGYTF. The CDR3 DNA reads TGTGCCAGTAGCCCGCTCGGGACAGAACCTATCTCTGGCTACACCTTC.

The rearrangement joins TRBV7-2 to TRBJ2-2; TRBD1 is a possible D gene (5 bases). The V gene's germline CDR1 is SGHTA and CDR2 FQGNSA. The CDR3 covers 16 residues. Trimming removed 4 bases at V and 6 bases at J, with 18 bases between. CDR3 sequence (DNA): TGTGCCAGCAGCTCCTTCAGTGGGGCAACGGCCGGGGAGCTGTTTTTT. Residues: CASSSFSGATAGELFF.

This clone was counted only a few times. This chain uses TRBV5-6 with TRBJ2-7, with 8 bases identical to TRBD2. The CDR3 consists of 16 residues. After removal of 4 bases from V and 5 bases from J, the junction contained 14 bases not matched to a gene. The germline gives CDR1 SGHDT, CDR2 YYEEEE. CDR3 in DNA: TGTGCCAGCAGCCCCCGCGGGTGGAGTAGCGGGGACGAGCAGTACTTC. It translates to CASSPRGWSSGDEQYF. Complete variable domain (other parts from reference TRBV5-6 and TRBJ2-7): DAGVTQSPTHLIKTRGQQVTLRCSPKSGHDTVSWYQQALGQGPQFIFQYYEEEERQRGNFPDRFSGHQFPNYSSELNVNALLLGDSALYLCASSPRGWSSGDEQYFGPGTRLTVT.